This T cell receptor beta chain was retrieved from a study of T cell responses to AZD1222 COVID-19 vaccine. Study observations and caveats: Repertoires in all cases were sampled only once the peak T cell response had passed.

J was trimmed by 4 bases and V by 6 bases; bases with no gene match: 7. The CDR3 is made up of 13 amino acids. CDR1 and CDR2 from the germline V gene are DFQATT and SNEGSKA (reference sequence). Worth noting for this clone: No antigen is known for it.

Clones were read by immunoSEQ multiplex PCR, and TCRdb kept only the in-frame ones, dropping some. The sample contains approximately 100,000 clones, about 90% of which appear only once. The chain recombines TRBV20-1 with TRBJ2-5; 8 bases align to TRBD1. The input for sequencing was peripheral blood, taken 28 days after the second AZD1222 dose. The sequence derives from an adult who received the AZD1222 COVID-19 vaccine. CDR3 DNA: TGCAGTGCCAGTACAGGGGGGCGAGAGACCCAGTACTTC. As protein: CSASTGGRETQYF.